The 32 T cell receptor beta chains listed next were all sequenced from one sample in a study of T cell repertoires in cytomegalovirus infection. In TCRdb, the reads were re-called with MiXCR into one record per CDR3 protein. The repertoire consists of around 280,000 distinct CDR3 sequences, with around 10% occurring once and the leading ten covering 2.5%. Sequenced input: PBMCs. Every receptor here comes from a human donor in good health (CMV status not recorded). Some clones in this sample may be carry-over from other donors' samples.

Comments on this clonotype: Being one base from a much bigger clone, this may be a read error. CDR3 protein: CASSYRETGELFF. The CDR3 DNA is TGTGCCAGCAGTTACAGGGAAACCGGGGAGCTGTTTTTT. The chain combines TRBV28 with TRBJ2-2, with D tentatively TRBD1 (6 bases). Per germline, CDR1 MDHEN and CDR2 SYDVKM. CDR3 length equals 13 residues. The V end was cut by 4 bases, the J end by 5 bases, with 8 bases between.

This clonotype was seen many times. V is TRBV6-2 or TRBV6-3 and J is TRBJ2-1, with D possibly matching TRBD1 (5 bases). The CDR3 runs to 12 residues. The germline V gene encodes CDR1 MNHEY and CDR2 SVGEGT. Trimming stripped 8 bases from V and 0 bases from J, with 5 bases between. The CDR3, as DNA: TGTGCCAGCGACAGCTCCTACAATGAGCAGTTCTTC. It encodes CASDSSYNEQFF.

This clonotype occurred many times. For the CDR3, the DNA is TGTGCCACCAGCAGAGATCGGCAGAAGTTCTTC. This encodes CATSRDRQKFF. The chain carries TRBV15 and TRBJ2-1; D remains unclear. Trimming pared 0 bases from V and 14 bases from J, leaving 8 bases between. The CDR3 sequence is 11 residues long. Germline CDR1 LNHNV, CDR2 YYDKDF (reference sequence).

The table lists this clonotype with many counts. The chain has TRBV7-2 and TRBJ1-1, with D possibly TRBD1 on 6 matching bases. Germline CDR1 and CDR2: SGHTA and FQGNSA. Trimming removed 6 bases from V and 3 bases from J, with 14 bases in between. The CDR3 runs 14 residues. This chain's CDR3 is CASSSQGAHTEAFF. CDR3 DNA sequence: TGTGCCAGCAGTTCACAGGGTGCGCACACTGAAGCTTTCTTT.

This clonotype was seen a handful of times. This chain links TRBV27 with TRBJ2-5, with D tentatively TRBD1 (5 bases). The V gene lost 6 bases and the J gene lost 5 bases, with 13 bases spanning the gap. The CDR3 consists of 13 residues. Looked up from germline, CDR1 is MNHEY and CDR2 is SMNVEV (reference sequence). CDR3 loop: CASRPQAGETQYF. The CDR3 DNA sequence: TGTGCCAGCAGACCACAGGCCGGGGAGACCCAGTACTTC.

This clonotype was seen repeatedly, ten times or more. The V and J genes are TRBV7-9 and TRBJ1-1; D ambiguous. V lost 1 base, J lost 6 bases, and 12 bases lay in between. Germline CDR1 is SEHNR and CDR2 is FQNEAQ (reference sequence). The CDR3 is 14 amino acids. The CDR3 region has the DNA TGTGCCAGCAGCTTAGATACTGAGTCCTCTGAAGCTTTCTTT. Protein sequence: CASSLDTESSEAFF. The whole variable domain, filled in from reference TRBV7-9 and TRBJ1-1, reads DTGVSQNPRHKITKRGQNVTFRCDPISEHNRLYWYRQTLGQGPEFLTYFQNEAQLEKSRLLSDRFSAERPKGSFSTLEIQRTEQGDSAMYLCASSLDTESSEAFFGQGTRLTVV.

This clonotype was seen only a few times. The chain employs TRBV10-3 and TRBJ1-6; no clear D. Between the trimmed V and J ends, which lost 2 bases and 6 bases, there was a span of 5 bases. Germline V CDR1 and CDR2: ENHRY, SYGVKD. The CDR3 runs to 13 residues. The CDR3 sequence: CAISERINSPLHF. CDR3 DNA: TGTGCCATCAGTGAGCGGATTAATTCACCCCTCCACTTT.

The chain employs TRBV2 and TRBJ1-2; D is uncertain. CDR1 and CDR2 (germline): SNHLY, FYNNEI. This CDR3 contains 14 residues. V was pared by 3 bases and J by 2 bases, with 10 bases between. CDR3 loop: CASSDAGLNYGYTF. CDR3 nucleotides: TGTGCCAGCAGTGATGCAGGACTCAACTATGGCTACACCTTC.

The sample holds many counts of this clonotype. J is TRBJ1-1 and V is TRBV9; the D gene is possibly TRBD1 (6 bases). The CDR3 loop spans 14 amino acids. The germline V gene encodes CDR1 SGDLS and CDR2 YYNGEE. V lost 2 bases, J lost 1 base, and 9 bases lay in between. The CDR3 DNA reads TGTGCCAGCAGCGTTGGGGACACGAACACTGAAGCTTTCTTT. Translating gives CASSVGDTNTEAFF.

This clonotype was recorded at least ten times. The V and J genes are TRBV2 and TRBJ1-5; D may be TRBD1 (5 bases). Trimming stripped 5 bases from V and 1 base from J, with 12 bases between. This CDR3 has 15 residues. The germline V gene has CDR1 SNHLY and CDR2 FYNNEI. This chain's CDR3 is CASSPTGLSNQPQHF. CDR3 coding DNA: TGTGCCAGCAGTCCCACGGGGCTGAGCAATCAGCCCCAGCATTTT.

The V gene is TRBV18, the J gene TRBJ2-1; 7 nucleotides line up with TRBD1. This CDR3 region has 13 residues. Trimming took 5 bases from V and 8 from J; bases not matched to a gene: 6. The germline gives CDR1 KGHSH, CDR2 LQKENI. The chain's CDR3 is CASSSQGQDEQFF. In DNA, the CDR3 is TGTGCCAGCTCATCACAGGGGCAGGATGAGCAGTTCTTC.

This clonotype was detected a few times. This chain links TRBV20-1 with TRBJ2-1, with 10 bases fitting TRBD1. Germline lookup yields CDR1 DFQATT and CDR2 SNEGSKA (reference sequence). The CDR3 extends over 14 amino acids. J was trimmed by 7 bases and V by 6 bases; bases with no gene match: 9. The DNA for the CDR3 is TGCAGTGCCCGGGACAGGGGCCCCTTGAATGAGCAGTTCTTC. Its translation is CSARDRGPLNEQFF.

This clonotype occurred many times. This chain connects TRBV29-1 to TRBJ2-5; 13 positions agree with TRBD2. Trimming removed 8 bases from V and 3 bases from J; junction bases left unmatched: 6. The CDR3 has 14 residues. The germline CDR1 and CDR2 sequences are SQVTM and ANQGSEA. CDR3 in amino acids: CSPWGLAGKETQYF. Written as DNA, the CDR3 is TGCAGCCCCTGGGGACTAGCGGGGAAAGAGACCCAGTACTTC.

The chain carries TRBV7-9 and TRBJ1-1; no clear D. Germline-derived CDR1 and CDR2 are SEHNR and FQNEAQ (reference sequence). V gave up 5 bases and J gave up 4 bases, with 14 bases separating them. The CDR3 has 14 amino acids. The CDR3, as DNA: TGTGCCAGCAGCCCATCTCGGGTCAGCACTGAAGCTTTCTTT. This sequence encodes CASSPSRVSTEAFF. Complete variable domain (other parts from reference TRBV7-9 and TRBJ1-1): DTGVSQNPRHKITKRGQNVTFRCDPISEHNRLYWYRQTLGQGPEFLTYFQNEAQLEKSRLLSDRFSAERPKGSFSTLEIQRTEQGDSAMYLCASSPSRVSTEAFFGQGTRLTVV.

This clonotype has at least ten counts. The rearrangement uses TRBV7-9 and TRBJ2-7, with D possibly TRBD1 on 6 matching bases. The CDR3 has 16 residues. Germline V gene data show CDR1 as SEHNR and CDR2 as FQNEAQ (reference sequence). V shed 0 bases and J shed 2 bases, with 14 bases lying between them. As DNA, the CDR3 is TGTGCCAGCAGCTTAGCACCGACAGGATCTCCCTACGAGCAGTACTTC. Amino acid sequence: CASSLAPTGSPYEQYF.

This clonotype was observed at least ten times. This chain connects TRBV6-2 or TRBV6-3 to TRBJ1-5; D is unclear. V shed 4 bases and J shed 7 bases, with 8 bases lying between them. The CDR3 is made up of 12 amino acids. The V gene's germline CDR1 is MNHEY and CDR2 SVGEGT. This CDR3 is CASSLRRQPQHF. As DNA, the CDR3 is TGTGCCAGCAGTTTAAGGCGGCAGCCCCAGCATTTT.

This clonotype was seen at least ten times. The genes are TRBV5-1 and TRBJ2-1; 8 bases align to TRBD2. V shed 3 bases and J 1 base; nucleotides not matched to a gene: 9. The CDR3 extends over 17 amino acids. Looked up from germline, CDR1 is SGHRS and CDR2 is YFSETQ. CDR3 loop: CASSSQPGGASYNEQFF. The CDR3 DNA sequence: TGCGCCAGCAGCTCCCAACCCGGGGGGGCTTCCTACAATGAGCAGTTCTTC.

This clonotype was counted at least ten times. The CDR3 DNA is TGTGCCAGCAGCTCTGGACACTACACCGGGGAGCTGTTTTTT. Its translation: CASSSGHYTGELFF. The rearrangement links TRBV7-2 to TRBJ2-2; weak D call: TRBD1 (5 bases). The CDR3 totals 14 residues. Trimming removed 4 bases at V and 3 bases at J, with 9 bases between. Per the germline V gene, CDR1 is SGHTA and CDR2 is FQGNSA.

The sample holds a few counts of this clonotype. The CDR3 here is CASNTKRYSGNTIYF. For the CDR3, the DNA is TGTGCCAGCAACACCAAGAGATACTCTGGAAACACCATATATTTT. The chain has TRBV6-2 or TRBV6-3 and TRBJ1-3; no firm D call. Germline loops: CDR1 MNHEY, CDR2 SVGEGT. This CDR3 contains 15 residues. With 7 bases removed from V and 0 bases from J, the gap between germline ends came to 13 bases.

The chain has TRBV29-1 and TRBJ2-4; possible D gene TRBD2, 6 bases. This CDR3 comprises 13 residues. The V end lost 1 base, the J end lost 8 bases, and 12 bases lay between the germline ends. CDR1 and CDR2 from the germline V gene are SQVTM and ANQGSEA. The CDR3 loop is CSVEGRVRDIQYF. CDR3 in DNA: TGCAGCGTTGAAGGGAGGGTTCGGGACATTCAGTACTTC.

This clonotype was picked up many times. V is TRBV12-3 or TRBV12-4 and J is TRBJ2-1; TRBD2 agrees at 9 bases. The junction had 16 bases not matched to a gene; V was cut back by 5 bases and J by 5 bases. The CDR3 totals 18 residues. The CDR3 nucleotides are TGTGCCAGCAGTCCTCGAGAACCGACTAGCGGATACCACAATGAGCAGTTCTTC. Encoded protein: CASSPREPTSGYHNEQFF.

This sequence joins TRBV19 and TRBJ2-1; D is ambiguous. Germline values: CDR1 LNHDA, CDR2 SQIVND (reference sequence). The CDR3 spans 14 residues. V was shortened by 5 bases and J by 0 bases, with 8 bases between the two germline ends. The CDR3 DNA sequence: TGTGCCAGTAGTGTACAGTCCTCCTACAATGAGCAGTTCTTC. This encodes CASSVQSSYNEQFF.

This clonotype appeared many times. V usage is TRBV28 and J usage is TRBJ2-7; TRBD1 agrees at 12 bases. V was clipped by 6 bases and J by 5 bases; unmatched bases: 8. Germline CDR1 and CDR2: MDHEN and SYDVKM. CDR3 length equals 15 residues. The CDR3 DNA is TGTGCCAGCAGCCGAGGGGGACAGGGGGCTAACGAGCAGTACGTC. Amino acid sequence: CASSRGGQGANEQYV.

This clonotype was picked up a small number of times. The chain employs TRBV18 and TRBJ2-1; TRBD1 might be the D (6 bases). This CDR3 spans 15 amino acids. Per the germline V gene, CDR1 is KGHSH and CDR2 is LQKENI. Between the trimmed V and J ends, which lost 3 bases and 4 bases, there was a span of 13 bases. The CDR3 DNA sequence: TGTGCCAGCTCACCGGACAGACGATCTTACAATGAGCAGTTCTTC. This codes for CASSPDRRSYNEQFF.

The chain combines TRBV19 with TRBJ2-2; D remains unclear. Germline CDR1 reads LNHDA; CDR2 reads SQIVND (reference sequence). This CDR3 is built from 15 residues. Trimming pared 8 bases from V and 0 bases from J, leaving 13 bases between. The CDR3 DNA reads TGTGCCAGTCTCCGGTTAGATTCGAACACCGGGGAGCTGTTTTTT. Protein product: CASLRLDSNTGELFF.

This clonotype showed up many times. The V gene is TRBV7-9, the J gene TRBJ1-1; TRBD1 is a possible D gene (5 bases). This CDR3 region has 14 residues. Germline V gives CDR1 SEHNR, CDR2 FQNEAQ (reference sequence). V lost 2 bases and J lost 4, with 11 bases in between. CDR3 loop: CASSLTGGGTEAFF. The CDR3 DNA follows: TGTGCCAGCAGCTTAACTGGTGGGGGCACTGAAGCTTTCTTT.

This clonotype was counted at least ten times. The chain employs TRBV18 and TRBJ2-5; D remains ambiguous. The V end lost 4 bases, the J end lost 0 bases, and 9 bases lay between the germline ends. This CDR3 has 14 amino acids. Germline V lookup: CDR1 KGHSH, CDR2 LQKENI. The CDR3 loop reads CASSRSAHQETQYF. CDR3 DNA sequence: TGTGCCAGCTCACGAAGTGCACACCAAGAGACCCAGTACTTC.

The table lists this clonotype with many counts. DNA of the CDR3: TGCGCCAGCAGCTATGGGACTCTAGCTTTCTTT. This gives the protein CASSYGTLAFF. The rearrangement joins TRBV5-1 to TRBJ1-1; tentative D call: TRBD1 (5 bases). The germline V and J ends were trimmed by 3 bases and 10 bases, with 10 bases remaining between them. The CDR3 runs to 11 residues. Germline V gives CDR1 SGHRS, CDR2 YFSETQ.

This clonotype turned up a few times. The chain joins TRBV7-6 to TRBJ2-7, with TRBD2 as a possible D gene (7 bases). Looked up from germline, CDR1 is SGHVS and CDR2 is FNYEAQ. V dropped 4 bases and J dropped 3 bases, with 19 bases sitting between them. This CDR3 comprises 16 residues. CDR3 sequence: CASSYAAGAHYYEQYF. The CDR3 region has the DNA TGTGCCAGCAGCTATGCTGCGGGGGCCCACTACTACGAGCAGTACTTC.

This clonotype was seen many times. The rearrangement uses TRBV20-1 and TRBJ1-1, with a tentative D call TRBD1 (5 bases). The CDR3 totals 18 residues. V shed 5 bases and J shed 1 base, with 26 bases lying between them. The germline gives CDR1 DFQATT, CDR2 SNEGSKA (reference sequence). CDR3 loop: CSADQSYMGLRGNTEAFF. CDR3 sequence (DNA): TGCAGTGCTGATCAGAGTTATATGGGACTCCGGGGGAACACTGAAGCTTTCTTT.

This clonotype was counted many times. The CDR3 DNA reads as TGTGCCAGCAGCATCCTAGCGGGGGGGAATGAGCAGTTCTTC. Translated, it gives CASSILAGGNEQFF. The chain combines TRBV12-3 or TRBV12-4 with TRBJ2-1; 12 bases map to TRBD2. The CDR3 has 14 amino acids. V lost 6 bases, J lost 7 bases, and 4 bases stayed unmatched.

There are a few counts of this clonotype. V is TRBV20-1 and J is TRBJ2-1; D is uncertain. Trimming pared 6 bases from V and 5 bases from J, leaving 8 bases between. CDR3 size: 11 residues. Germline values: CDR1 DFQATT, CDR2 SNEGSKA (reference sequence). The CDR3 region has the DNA TGCAGTGCCAGTCGGAACAATGAGCAGTTCTTC. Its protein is CSASRNNEQFF.